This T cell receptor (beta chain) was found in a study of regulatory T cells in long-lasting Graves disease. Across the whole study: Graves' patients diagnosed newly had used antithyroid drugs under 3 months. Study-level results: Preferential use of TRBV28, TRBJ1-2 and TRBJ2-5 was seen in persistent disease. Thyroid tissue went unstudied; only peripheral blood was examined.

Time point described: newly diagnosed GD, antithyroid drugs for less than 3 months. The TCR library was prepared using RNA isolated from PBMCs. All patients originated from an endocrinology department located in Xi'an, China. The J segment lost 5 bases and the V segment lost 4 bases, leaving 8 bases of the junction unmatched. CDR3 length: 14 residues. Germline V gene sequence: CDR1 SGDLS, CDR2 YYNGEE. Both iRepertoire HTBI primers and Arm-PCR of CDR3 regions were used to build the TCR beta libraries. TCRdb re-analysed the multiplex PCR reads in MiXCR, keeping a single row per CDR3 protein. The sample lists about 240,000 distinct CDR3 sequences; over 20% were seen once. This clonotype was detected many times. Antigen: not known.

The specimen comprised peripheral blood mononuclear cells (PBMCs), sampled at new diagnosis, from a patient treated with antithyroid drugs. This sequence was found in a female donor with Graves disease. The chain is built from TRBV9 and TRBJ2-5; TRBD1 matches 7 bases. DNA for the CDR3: TGTGCCAGCAGCCGCCCCGACAGGGTCGAGACCCAGTACTTC. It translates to CASSRPDRVETQYF. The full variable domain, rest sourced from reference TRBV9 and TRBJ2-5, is DSGVTQTPKHLITATGQRVTLRCSPRSGDLSVYWYQQSLDQGLQFLIQYYNGEERAKGNILERFSAQQFPDLHSELNLSSLELGDSALYFCASSRPDRVETQYFGPGTRLLVL.